Given below is one TCR beta chain in context. Its antigen specificity is not known. It has no much larger one-base neighbor in the sample; base qualities were not kept. The germline V end is reduced by 5 bases and the J end by 4 bases; junction bases left unmatched: 6. Counted from cysteine to phenylalanine, this CDR3 has 14 amino acids. Here the CDR3 DNA is all that survives: 42 bases in frame from base 1. CDR1 and CDR2 are drawn from the germline V gene: SGHRS, YFSETQ. Sequencing relied on an Illumina HiSeq 2500. TCR beta libraries were prepared by quantitative 5'-RACE with molecular barcodes. The source study handled its data this way. Disease-linked TCR variants were identified with a new computational method built on a probabilistic model of VDJ rearrangement. TCRdb reprocessed the public reads (quality trimming at Q25 with fastp, clone calling with MiXCR) and kept in-frame beta chains. Each entry merges the rows of one CDR3 protein and shows their most common DNA and genes. TCRdb, not the original authors, processed these V and J calls. Within this sample are over 700,000 distinct CDR3 sequences, with over 15% of them counted one time only. Of the sample, under 20% is held by the ten largest clones.

This record belongs to a study of CD8 T cells in ankylosing spondylitis (dated by TCRdb to 2015 to 2018). Regarding the complete study: The study set out to find disease-linked TCR variants by profiling T cell receptor beta repertoires in ankylosing spondylitis patients and healthy donors. The full study cohort comprised 20 to 30 ankylosing spondylitis patients and roughly 100 healthy donors. Samples of peripheral blood were taken, and for ankylosing spondylitis patients, synovial fluid was collected as well.

The full study reports these points: Some motif variants had previously been reported in the synovial fluid and blood of reactive arthritis patients, which suggests shared mechanisms of disease initiation. The disease-linked clones had a CD8+ phenotype and were found at relatively low frequencies in peripheral blood. The disease-linked clones were reported to be significantly enriched in matched synovial fluid samples from ankylosing spondylitis patients. A TCR beta motif of several highly homologous amino acid variants appeared characteristic of blood from ankylosing spondylitis patients.

This chain is built from TRBV5-1 and TRBJ1-1; 9 of the junction bases match TRBD1. Material: blood, either unsorted or a sorted T cell fraction (not recorded which). This TCR came from a male donor with ankylosing spondylitis. CDR3 sequence: CASSWTGVFTEAFF. The DNA sequence is given as TGCGCCAGCAGTTGGACAGGGGTTTTCACTGAAGCTTTCTTT.